This passage covers 8 T cell receptor beta chains from one sample sequenced in a study of cytomegalovirus exposure and HLA in healthy donors. In the PCR, 60 Vbeta and 13 Jbeta primers were used. Clones were sequenced by immunoSEQ multiplex PCR, and TCRdb holds only the in-frame ones, with some missing. This sample has roughly 130,000 clones, with about 66% found just once. The sample consisted of PBMCs. The receptors shown here come from a male donor in good health and CMV-seronegative.

The CDR3 sequence is CSVEGRGGPSTDTQYF. The CDR3 DNA reads as TGCAGCGTTGAGGGACGGGGGGGGCCGAGCACAGATACGCAGTATTTT. V and J are TRBV29-1 and TRBJ2-3; 8 bases are a match to TRBD2. Looked up from germline, CDR1 is SQVTM and CDR2 is ANQGSEA. This CDR3 spans 16 amino acids. The trim removed 3 bases at V and 0 bases at J, leaving 8 bases unmatched.

The V gene is TRBV2, the J gene TRBJ2-6; 7 bases map to TRBD1. V gave up 5 bases and J gave up 0 bases; unmatched junction bases: 16. Germline assignment: CDR1 SNHLY and CDR2 FYNNEI. The CDR3 totals 20 residues. The CDR3 bases are TGTGCCAGCAGTCCCCCGGTGAGGGCAGGGGACAGCTCTGGGGCCAACGTCCTGACTTTC. Its translation: CASSPPVRAGDSSGANVLTF.

The chain joins TRBV7-2 to TRBJ1-2; 7 bases map to TRBD1. The CDR3 extends over 14 amino acids. V shed 2 bases and J 3 bases; nucleotides not matched to a gene: 3. Per the germline V gene, CDR1 is SGHTA and CDR2 is FQGNSA. The CDR3 spells CASSLHGTDYGYTF. In DNA form, the CDR3 reads TGTGCCAGCAGCTTACACGGGACAGACTATGGCTACACCTTC.

The V call is TRBV19, the J call TRBJ2-7; D might be TRBD1 (5 bases). This CDR3 is built from 12 residues. CDR1 is LNHDA, CDR2 SQIVND, per germline (reference sequence). V gave up 6 bases and J gave up 1 base, with 7 bases separating them. The CDR3 spells CASRQGSYEQYF. The CDR3 DNA reads as TGTGCCAGTAGGCAGGGATCCTACGAGCAGTACTTC.

This sequence joins TRBV28 and TRBJ1-2, with unresolved D. V was clipped by 5 bases and J by 4 bases, with 14 bases between them. Germline lookup yields CDR1 MDHEN and CDR2 SYDVKM. This CDR3 region has 14 residues. For the CDR3, the DNA is TGTGCCAGCAGTCCCCAAGGGAGCGTCTATGGCTACACCTTC. This encodes CASSPQGSVYGYTF.

This rearrangement joins TRBV6-5 to TRBJ2-7; 12 bases match TRBD1. Germline values: CDR1 MNHEY, CDR2 SVGAGI. With 0 bases clipped from V and 4 bases from J, the junction kept 4 bases outside the gene matches. The CDR3 sequence is 16 residues long. CDR3: CASSYSWGQGAYEQYF. The CDR3 DNA reads as TGTGCCAGCAGTTACTCGTGGGGACAGGGGGCTTACGAGCAGTACTTC.

This clone has just one count. J is TRBJ1-1 and V is TRBV19; possibly TRBD1 for D (6 bases). Germline CDR1 LNHDA, CDR2 SQIVND (reference sequence). The CDR3 covers 12 residues. The V gene lost 3 bases and the J gene lost 8 bases, with 10 bases spanning the gap. Here the CDR3 DNA reads TGTGCCAGTAGTATCTTACAGGGAGAAGCTTTCTTT. As protein: CASSILQGEAFF.

The rearrangement uses TRBV6-6 and TRBJ2-7, with D perhaps matching TRBD2 (6 bases). The V end lost 6 bases, the J end lost 2 bases, and 17 bases lay between the germline ends. This CDR3 region has 15 residues. Germline assignment: CDR1 MNHNY and CDR2 SVGAGI (reference sequence). CDR3 in amino acids: CASRTRTTGPYEQYF. In DNA, the CDR3 is TGTGCCAGCAGGACAAGGACTACTGGCCCCTACGAGCAGTACTTC.